This T cell receptor beta chain originates from a study of technical replicates of blood from several donors. Germline V CDR1 and CDR2: SGHRS, YFSETQ. J gave up 2 bases and V 0 bases, and 3 bases lay outside the gene matches. The CDR3 length is 16 residues. The repertoire was sequenced with immunoSEQ multiplex PCR; TCRdb's copy has only in-frame clones and lacks some. The table records tens of thousands of clones, roughly 93% of them present only once. Sequenced input: T cells isolated from PBMCs. The V gene is TRBV5-1, the J gene TRBJ2-3, with 10 bases lining up with TRBD2. The clonotype comes from a human donor in good health. In nucleotides, the CDR3 is TGCGCCAGCAGCTTGGACCTAGCGGGGGTCACAGATACGCAGTATTTT. It yields the protein CASSLDLAGVTDTQYF. Drawing the rest from reference TRBV5-1 and TRBJ2-3, the complete variable domain is KAGVTQTPRYLIKTRGQQVTLSCSPISGHRSVSWYQQTPGQGLQFLFEYFSETQRNKGNFPGRFSGRQFSNSRSEMNVSTLELGDSALYLCASSLDLAGVTDTQYFGPGTRLTVL.